This TCR beta chain was sequenced for a study of CD8 T cells in Susac syndrome. Study-level background: Sequenced Susac syndrome patients included 5 or 6 with clinically active disease and 8 or 9 in remission.

V was cut by 3 bases and J by 0 bases, with 15 bases left in between. Germline-derived CDR1 and CDR2 are DFQATT and SNEGSKA (reference sequence). The CDR3 extends over 17 amino acids. Random hexamers were used to reverse transcribe an amount of roughly 0.5 to 1 ug RNA. MiXCR, applied by TCRdb to the immunoSEQ multiplex PCR reads, yields one record per CDR3 protein. The sample lists some 190,000 distinct CDR3 sequences; less than 95% were seen once. This receptor was identified in a human donor with Susac syndrome. V is TRBV20-1 and J is TRBJ1-6; perhaps TRBD1 as D (5 bases). The sequencing input was CD4+ T cells from PBMCs. The CDR3 spells CSASRTRGSSYNSPLHF. CDR3 bases: TGCAGTGCTAGCCGGACCCGGGGCAGCTCCTATAATTCACCCCTCCACTTT.